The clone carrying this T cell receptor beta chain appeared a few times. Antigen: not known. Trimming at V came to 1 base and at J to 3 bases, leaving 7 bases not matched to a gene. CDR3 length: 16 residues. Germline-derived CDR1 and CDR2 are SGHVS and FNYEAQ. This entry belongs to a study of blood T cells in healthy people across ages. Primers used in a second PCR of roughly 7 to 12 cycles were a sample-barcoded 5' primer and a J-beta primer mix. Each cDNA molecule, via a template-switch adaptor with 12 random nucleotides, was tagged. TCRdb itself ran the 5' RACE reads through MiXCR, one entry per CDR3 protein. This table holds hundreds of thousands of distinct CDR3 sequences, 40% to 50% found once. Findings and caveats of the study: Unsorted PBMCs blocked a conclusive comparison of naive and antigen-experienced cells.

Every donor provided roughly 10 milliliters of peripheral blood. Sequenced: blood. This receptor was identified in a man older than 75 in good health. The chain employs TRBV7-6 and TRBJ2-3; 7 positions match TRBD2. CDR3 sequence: CASSLVRASGTDTQYF. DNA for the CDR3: TGTGCCAGCAGCTTAGTAAGGGCTAGCGGTACAGATACGCAGTATTTT. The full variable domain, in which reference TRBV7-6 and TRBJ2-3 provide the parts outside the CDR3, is GAGVSQSPRYKVTKRGQDVALRCDPISGHVSLYWYRQALGQGPEFLTYFNYEAQQDKSGLPNDRFSAERPEGSISTLTIQRTEQRDSAMYRCASSLVRASGTDTQYFGPGTRLTVL.